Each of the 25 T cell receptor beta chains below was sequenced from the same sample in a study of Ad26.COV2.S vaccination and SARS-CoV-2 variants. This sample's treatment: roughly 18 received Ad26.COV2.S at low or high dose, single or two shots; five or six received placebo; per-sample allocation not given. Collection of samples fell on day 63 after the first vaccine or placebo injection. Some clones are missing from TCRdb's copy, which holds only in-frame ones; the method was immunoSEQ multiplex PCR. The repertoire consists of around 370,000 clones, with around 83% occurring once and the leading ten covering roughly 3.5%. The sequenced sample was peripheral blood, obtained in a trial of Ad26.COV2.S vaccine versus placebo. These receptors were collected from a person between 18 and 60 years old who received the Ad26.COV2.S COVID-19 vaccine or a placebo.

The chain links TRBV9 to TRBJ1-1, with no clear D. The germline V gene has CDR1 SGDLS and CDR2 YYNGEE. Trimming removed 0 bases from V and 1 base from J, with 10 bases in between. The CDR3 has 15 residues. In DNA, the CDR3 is TGTGCCAGCAGCGTAGGTCAGAGTCGGAACACTGAAGCTTTCTTT. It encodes CASSVGQSRNTEAFF.

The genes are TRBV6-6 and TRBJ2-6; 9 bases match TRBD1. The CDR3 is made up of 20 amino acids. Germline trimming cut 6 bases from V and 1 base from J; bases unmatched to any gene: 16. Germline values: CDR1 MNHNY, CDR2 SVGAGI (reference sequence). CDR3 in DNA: TGTGCCAGCAGCAGATCCCTGCCGGGACAGGGTATATCTGGGGCCAACGTCCTGACTTTC. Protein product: CASSRSLPGQGISGANVLTF.

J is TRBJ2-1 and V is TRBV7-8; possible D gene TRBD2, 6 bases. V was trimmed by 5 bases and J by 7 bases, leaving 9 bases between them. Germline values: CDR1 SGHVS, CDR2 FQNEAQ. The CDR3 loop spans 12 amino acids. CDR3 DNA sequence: TGTGCCAGCAGCCTAGGACTAAATGAGCAGTTCTTC. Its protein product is CASSLGLNEQFF.

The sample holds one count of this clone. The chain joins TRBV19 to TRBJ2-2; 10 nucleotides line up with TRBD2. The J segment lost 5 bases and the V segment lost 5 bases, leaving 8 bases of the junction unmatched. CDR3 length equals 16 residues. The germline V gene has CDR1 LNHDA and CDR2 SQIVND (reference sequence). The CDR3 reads CASSGLAGVKTGELFF. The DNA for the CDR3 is TGTGCCAGTAGTGGGCTAGCGGGGGTCAAAACCGGGGAGCTGTTTTTT.

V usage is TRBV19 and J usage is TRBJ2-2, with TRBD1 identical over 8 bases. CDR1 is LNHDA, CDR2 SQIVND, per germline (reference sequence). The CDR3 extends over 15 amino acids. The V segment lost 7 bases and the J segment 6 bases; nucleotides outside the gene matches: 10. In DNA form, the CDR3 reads TGTGCCAGTACCCCCGGACAGGGTTGGGCCGGGGAGCTGTTTTTT. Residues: CASTPGQGWAGELFF.

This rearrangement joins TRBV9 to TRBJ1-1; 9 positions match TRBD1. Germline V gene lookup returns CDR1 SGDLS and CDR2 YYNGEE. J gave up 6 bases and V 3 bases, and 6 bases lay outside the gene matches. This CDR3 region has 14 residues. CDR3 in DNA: TGTGCCAGCAGCGCCTCCGGGACAGGGCCTGAAGCTTTCTTT. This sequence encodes CASSASGTGPEAFF. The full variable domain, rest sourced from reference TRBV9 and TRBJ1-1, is DSGVTQTPKHLITATGQRVTLRCSPRSGDLSVYWYQQSLDQGLQFLIQYYNGEERAKGNILERFSAQQFPDLHSELNLSSLELGDSALYFCASSASGTGPEAFFGQGTRLTVV.

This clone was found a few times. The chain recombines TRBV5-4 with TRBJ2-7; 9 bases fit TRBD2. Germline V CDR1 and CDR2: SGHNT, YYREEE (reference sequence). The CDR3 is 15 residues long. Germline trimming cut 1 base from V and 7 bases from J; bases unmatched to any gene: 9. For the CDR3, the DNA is TGTGCCAGCAGCTTGTCCGCGGGAGGGCCGAGAGAGCAGTACTTC. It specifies CASSLSAGGPREQYF.

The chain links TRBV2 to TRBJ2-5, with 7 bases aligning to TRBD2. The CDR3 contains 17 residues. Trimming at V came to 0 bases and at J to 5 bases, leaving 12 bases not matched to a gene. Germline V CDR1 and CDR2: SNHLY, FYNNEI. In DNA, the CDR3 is TGTGCCAGCAGTGAAGCCCCCTGGCGGGAGCCAGACGAGACCCAGTACTTC. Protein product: CASSEAPWREPDETQYF.

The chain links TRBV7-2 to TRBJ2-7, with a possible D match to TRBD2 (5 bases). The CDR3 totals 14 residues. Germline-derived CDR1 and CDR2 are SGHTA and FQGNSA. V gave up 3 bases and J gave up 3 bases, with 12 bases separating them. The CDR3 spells CASSFPDGLYEQYF. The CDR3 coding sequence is TGTGCCAGCAGCTTTCCGGACGGACTCTACGAGCAGTACTTC.

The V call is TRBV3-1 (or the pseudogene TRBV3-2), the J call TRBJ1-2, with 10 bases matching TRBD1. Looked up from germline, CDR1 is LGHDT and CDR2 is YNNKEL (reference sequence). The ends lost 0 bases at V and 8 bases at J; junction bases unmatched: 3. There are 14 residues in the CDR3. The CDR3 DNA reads TGTGCCAGCAGCCAAGATCGGGACAGGGGCGGCTACACCTTC. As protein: CASSQDRDRGGYTF.

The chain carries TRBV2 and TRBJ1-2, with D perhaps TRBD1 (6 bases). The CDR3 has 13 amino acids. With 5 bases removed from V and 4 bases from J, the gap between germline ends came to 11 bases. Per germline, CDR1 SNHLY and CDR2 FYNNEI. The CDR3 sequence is CASSRGPRYGYTF. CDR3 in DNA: TGTGCCAGCAGTCGGGGGCCTCGCTATGGCTACACCTTC.

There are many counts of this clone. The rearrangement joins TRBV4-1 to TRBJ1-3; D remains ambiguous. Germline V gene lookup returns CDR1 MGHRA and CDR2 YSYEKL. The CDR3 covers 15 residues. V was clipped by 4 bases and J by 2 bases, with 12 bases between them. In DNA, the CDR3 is TGCGCCAGCAGCCTAAAGTCGGCAGCTGGAAACACCATATATTTT. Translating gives CASSLKSAAGNTIYF.

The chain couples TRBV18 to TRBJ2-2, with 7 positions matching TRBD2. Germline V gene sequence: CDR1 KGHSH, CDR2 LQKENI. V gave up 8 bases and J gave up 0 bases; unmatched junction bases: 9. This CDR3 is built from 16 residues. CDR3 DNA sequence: TGTGCCAGCCCGAACGGGGGGACCTCGAACACCGGGGAGCTGTTTTTT. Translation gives CASPNGGTSNTGELFF.

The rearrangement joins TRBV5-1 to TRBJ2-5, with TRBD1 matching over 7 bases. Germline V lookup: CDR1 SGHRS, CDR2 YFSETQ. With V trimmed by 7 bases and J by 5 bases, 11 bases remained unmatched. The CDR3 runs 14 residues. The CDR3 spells CASRIRGQGETQYF. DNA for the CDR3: TGCGCCAGCCGAATAAGGGGGCAGGGGGAGACCCAGTACTTC.

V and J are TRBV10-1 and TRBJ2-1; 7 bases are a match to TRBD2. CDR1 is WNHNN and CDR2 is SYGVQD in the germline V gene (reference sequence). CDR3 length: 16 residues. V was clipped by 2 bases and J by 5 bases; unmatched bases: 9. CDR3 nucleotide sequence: TGCGCCAGCAGTGAGGAGACTAGCTTAGGAGACAATGAGCAGTTCTTC. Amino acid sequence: CASSEETSLGDNEQFF.

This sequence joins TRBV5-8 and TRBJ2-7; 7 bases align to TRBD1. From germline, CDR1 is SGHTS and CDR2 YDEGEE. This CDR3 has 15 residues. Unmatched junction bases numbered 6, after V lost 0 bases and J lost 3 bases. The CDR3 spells CASSLGGQHFYEQYF. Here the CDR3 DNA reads TGTGCCAGCAGCTTGGGGGGACAGCATTTCTACGAGCAGTACTTC.

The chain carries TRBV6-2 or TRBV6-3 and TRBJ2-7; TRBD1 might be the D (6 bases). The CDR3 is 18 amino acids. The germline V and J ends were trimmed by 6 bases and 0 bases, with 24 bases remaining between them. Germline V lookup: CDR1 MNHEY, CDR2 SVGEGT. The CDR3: CASSLLQMTGIISYEQYF. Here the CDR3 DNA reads TGTGCCAGCAGCTTACTTCAAATGACAGGTATAATCTCCTACGAGCAGTACTTC.

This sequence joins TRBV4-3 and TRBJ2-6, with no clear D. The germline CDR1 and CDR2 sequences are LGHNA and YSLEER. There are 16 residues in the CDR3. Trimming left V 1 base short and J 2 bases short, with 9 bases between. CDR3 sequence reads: CASSQVFAPGANVLTF. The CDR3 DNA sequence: TGCGCCAGCAGCCAAGTATTCGCCCCTGGGGCCAACGTCCTGACTTTC.

The CDR3 DNA follows: TGTGCCAGCAGCGTAGTTAGGGATGTGGCGACTGAAGCTTTCTTT. It is translated as CASSVVRDVATEAFF. The genes are TRBV9 and TRBJ1-1; D not certain. Germline lookup yields CDR1 SGDLS and CDR2 YYNGEE. With 0 bases removed from V and 5 bases from J, the gap between germline ends came to 14 bases. CDR3 length: 15 residues.

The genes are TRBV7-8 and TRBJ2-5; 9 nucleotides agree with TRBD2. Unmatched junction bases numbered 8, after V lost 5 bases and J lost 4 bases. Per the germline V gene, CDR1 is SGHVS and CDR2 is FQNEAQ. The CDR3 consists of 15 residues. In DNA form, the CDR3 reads TGTGCCAGCAGCGCGGCGGGACTAGCTAGAGAGACCCAGTACTTC. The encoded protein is CASSAAGLARETQYF.

CDR3 nucleotides: TGTGCCAGTAGTATGAACACCTACAATGAGCAGTTCTTC. This encodes CASSMNTYNEQFF. The rearrangement uses TRBV19 and TRBJ2-1; D unclear. With 3 bases removed from V and 2 bases from J, the gap between germline ends came to 5 bases. The CDR3 length is 13 residues. Germline V gene data show CDR1 as LNHDA and CDR2 as SQIVND (reference sequence). The whole variable domain, remainder taken from reference TRBV19 and TRBJ2-1, is DGGITQSPKYLFRKEGQNVTLSCEQNLNHDAMYWYRQDPGQGLRLIYYSQIVNDFQKGDIAEGYSVSREKKESFPLTVTSAQKNPTAFYLCASSMNTYNEQFFGPGTRLTVL.

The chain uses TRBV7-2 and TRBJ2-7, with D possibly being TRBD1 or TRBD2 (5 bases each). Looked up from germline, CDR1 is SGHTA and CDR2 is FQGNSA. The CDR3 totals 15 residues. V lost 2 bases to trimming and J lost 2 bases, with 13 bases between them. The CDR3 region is CASSLSSGDPYEQYF. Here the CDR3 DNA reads TGTGCCAGCAGCTTAAGCTCCGGGGACCCCTACGAGCAGTACTTC.

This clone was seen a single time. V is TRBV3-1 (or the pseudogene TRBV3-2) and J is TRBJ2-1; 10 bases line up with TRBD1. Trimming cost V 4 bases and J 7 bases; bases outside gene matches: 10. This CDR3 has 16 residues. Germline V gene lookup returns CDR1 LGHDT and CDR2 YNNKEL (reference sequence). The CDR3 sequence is CASSPRRQGASNEQFF. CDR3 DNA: TGTGCCAGCAGCCCCCGACGACAGGGGGCGTCGAATGAGCAGTTCTTC.

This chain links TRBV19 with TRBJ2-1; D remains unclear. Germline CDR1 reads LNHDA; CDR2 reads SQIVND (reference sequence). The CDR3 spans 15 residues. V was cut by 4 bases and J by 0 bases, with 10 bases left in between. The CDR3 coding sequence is TGTGCCAGTAGTACCCCTCTCAGCTCCTACAATGAGCAGTTCTTC. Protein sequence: CASSTPLSSYNEQFF.

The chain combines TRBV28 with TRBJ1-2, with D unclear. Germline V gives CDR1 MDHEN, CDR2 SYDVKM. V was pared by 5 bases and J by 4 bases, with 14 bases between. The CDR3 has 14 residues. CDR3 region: CASSRGRALYGYTF. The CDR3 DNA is TGTGCCAGCAGTCGCGGACGGGCGCTCTATGGCTACACCTTC.